This TCR beta chain is drawn from a study of cytomegalovirus exposure and HLA in healthy donors. The study's findings and limits: Researchers catalogued under 200 TCR beta chains as cytomegalovirus-associated.

Per germline, CDR1 SGHNT and CDR2 YYREEE (reference sequence). CDR3 length: 16 amino acids. Trimming cost V 0 bases and J 0 bases, with 13 bases left between them. Repertoires were generated with immunoSEQ multiplex PCR, while TCRdb's copy carries only in-frame clones and drops some. The sample lists about 330,000 clones, roughly nine tenths occurring once. Comment on this clone: Its specificity is not known.

Material: PBMCs. The receptor was isolated from a woman aged 25 to 39 in good health and CMV-seropositive. This sequence joins TRBV5-4 and TRBJ2-7; D is undetermined. The CDR3 protein is CASSLGGRPSSYEQYF. In DNA, the CDR3 is TGTGCCAGCAGCTTGGGTGGTAGACCGAGCTCCTACGAGCAGTACTTC.